These 9 T cell receptor beta chains originate from one sample sequenced in a study of cytomegalovirus exposure and HLA in healthy donors. TCRdb keeps only in-frame clones here, not all; method: immunoSEQ multiplex PCR. This table has some 120,000 clones, roughly 86% appearing once. Material for sequencing was PBMCs. The receptors were sampled from a man in his thirties or forties in good health and CMV-seronegative.

The V and J genes are TRBV6-6 and TRBJ2-5, with D perhaps TRBD2 (6 bases). The CDR3 runs 13 residues. Germline V lookup: CDR1 MNHNY, CDR2 SVGAGI (reference sequence). Trimming cost V 6 bases and J 1 base, with 9 bases left between them. CDR3 DNA sequence: TGTGCCAGCAGAAGAGCGGGCCAAGAGACCCAGTACTTC. Protein product: CASRRAGQETQYF.

The rearrangement joins TRBV5-4 to TRBJ1-1; TRBD1 agrees at 8 bases. Germline V gene data show CDR1 as SGHNT and CDR2 as YYREEE (reference sequence). The trim removed 4 bases at V and 4 bases at J, leaving 12 bases unmatched. The CDR3 runs to 16 residues. The CDR3 bases are TGTGCCAGCAGCCCCCGACAGGGGTCTTTTGGCACTGAAGCTTTCTTT. It codes for CASSPRQGSFGTEAFF.

CDR3 amino acids: CASNAGDPSYEQYF. In DNA form, the CDR3 reads TGTGCCAGCAATGCAGGGGACCCCTCCTACGAGCAGTACTTC. The V call is TRBV9, the J call TRBJ2-7, with D maybe TRBD1 (6 bases). Germline-derived CDR1 and CDR2 are SGDLS and YYNGEE. This CDR3 has 14 amino acids. V lost 6 bases and J lost 0, with 13 bases in between. The full variable domain, with the rest looked up from reference TRBV9 and TRBJ2-7, is DSGVTQTPKHLITATGQRVTLRCSPRSGDLSVYWYQQSLDQGLQFLIQYYNGEERAKGNILERFSAQQFPDLHSELNLSSLELGDSALYFCASNAGDPSYEQYFGPGTRLTVT.

V usage is TRBV5-4 and J usage is TRBJ1-2, with TRBD1 matching over 8 bases. Germline CDR1 is SGHNT and CDR2 is YYREEE (reference sequence). The CDR3 runs 15 residues. V was pared by 2 bases and J by 4 bases, with 7 bases of the junction left unmatched. The CDR3 reads CASSFWDRLSYGYTF. DNA of the CDR3: TGTGCCAGCAGCTTCTGGGACAGGCTTTCCTATGGCTACACCTTC.

The chain recombines TRBV9 with TRBJ2-5, with TRBD1 matching over 7 bases. This CDR3 is built from 15 residues. Germline assignment: CDR1 SGDLS and CDR2 YYNGEE. The J segment lost 5 bases and the V segment lost 0 bases, leaving 7 bases of the junction unmatched. The CDR3 region has the DNA TGTGCCAGCAGCGTAGGGGGCAGGGGGAAGGAGACCCAGTACTTC. It codes for CASSVGGRGKETQYF.

The J gene is TRBJ1-4, the V gene TRBV7-9; D unresolved. This CDR3 comprises 12 residues. Trimming took off 5 bases at V and 8 bases at J, with 9 bases between the two ends. CDR1 SEHNR and CDR2 FQNEAQ come from the germline V gene (reference sequence). Here the CDR3 DNA reads TGTGCCAGCAGCCCCCTCGTCGAAAAACTGTTTTTT. Protein sequence: CASSPLVEKLFF.

This chain connects TRBV6-5 to TRBJ2-7, with 7 bases lining up with TRBD1. Germline V CDR1 and CDR2: MNHEY, SVGAGI. The V and J ends lost 5 bases and 6 bases, in that order; junction bases with no gene match: 13. The CDR3 runs to 15 residues. This chain's CDR3 is CASSRAGGTVSEQYF. The CDR3 bases are TGTGCCAGCAGTCGGGCAGGGGGAACGGTGAGCGAGCAGTACTTC.

This clone was counted once. This chain joins TRBV15 and TRBJ1-5; TRBD1 agrees at 9 bases. This CDR3 spans 17 amino acids. J gave up 1 base and V 1 base, and 5 bases lay outside the gene matches. The germline V gene has CDR1 LNHNV and CDR2 YYDKDF (reference sequence). The CDR3 DNA reads TGTGCCACCAGCAGAGGACAGGGGGATTGGAGCAATCAGCCCCAGCATTTT. This gives the protein CATSRGQGDWSNQPQHF.

The chain joins TRBV9 to TRBJ2-3; TRBD2 matches at 9 bases. The V and J ends lost 4 bases and 2 bases, in that order; junction bases with no gene match: 14. This CDR3 region has 18 residues. Germline assignment: CDR1 SGDLS and CDR2 YYNGEE. CDR3 residues: CASSPGGRAGGPTDTQYF. Written as DNA, the CDR3 is TGTGCCAGCAGCCCCGGGGGCCGAGCGGGGGGTCCCACAGATACGCAGTATTTT.